Listed below are T cell receptor beta chains from one sample, sequenced in a study of cytomegalovirus exposure and HLA in healthy donors. TCRdb keeps only in-frame clones here, not all; method: immunoSEQ multiplex PCR. The sample records about 110,000 clones, around four fifths being singletons. Sample: PBMCs. The receptors derive from a woman aged 60-75 years in good health and CMV-seropositive. Each CDR3 is given with its conserved first and last residue. Each record gives: V gene, J gene, clone size, D gene, CDR3 DNA, CDR3 protein. D genes are given only for firm matches. The size of a clone is reported for some rows only, either as once, few or many, or as a class for expanded clones.

v_gene: TRBV6-1; j_gene: TRBJ1-1; abundance: -; d_gene: -; CDR3nt: TGTGCCAGCAGTGAAGCCGTCAGGTTGAACACTGAAGCTTTCTTT; CDR3aa: CASSEAVRLNTEAFF
v_gene: TRBV12-5; j_gene: TRBJ2-7; abundance: -; d_gene: -; CDR3nt: TGTGCTAGTGGTTTGGATCAGGGTTACGAGCAGTACTTC; CDR3aa: CASGLDQGYEQYF
v_gene: TRBV7-7; j_gene: TRBJ2-1; abundance: -; d_gene: -; CDR3nt: TGTGCCAGCAGCTTAGGGCGGGATACCTACAATGAGCAGTTCTTC; CDR3aa: CASSLGRDTYNEQFF
v_gene: TRBV5-1; j_gene: TRBJ2-7; abundance: -; d_gene: -; CDR3nt: TGCGCCAGCAGCACTACTCCTGTCGGGGGAGCCTACGAGCAGTACTTC; CDR3aa: CASSTTPVGGAYEQYF
v_gene: TRBV2; j_gene: TRBJ2-3; abundance: -; d_gene: TRBD2; CDR3nt: TGTGCCAGCAGGGCTAGCGGGTTGACAGATACGCAGTATTTT; CDR3aa: CASRASGLTDTQYF
v_gene: TRBV9; j_gene: TRBJ2-7; abundance: -; d_gene: TRBD2; CDR3nt: TGTGCCAGCAGCGCACAAGCGGGAGGGTCCTCCTACGAGCAGTACTTC; CDR3aa: CASSAQAGGSSYEQYF
v_gene: TRBV28; j_gene: TRBJ1-5; abundance: -; d_gene: -; CDR3nt: TGTGCCAGCAGTTTAATATCGGGGTATCAGCCCCAGCATTTT; CDR3aa: CASSLISGYQPQHF
v_gene: TRBV7-2; j_gene: TRBJ2-7; abundance: -; d_gene: -; CDR3nt: TGTGCCAGCAGCCTCGGCGGGCGGCAGTACGAGCAGTACTTC; CDR3aa: CASSLGGRQYEQYF
v_gene: TRBV2; j_gene: TRBJ2-3; abundance: -; d_gene: -; CDR3nt: TGTGCCAGCAGTGAAGTGGAGGCTAGCGAGACAGATACGCAGTATTTT; CDR3aa: CASSEVEASETDTQYF
v_gene: TRBV7-9; j_gene: TRBJ2-1; abundance: -; d_gene: TRBD1; CDR3nt: TGTGCCAGCAAAACCGGGACAGAATACAATGAGCAGTTCTTC; CDR3aa: CASKTGTEYNEQFF
v_gene: TRBV7-3; j_gene: TRBJ2-5; abundance: -; d_gene: TRBD2; CDR3nt: TGTGCCAGCAGCTCGGGACTAGCGGGATTGGGGCAAGAGACCCAGTACTTC; CDR3aa: CASSSGLAGLGQETQYF
v_gene: TRBV7-8; j_gene: TRBJ2-7; abundance: -; d_gene: -; CDR3nt: TGTGCCAGCAGCCGCCGGGGACTCCAGATCCTATACGAGCAGTACTTC; CDR3aa: CASSRRGLQILYEQYF
v_gene: TRBV5-4; j_gene: TRBJ2-3; abundance: once; d_gene: TRBD1; CDR3nt: TGTGCCAGCAGCCTACGGACAGGGAGCACAGATACGCAGTATTTT; CDR3aa: CASSLRTGSTDTQYF
v_gene: TRBV7-6; j_gene: TRBJ2-7; abundance: -; d_gene: -; CDR3nt: TGTGCCAGCAGCCCCCGGACATCTACTCTGGGTTTGTACGAGCAGTACTTC; CDR3aa: CASSPRTSTLGLYEQYF
v_gene: TRBV7-2; j_gene: TRBJ2-7; abundance: -; d_gene: TRBD2; CDR3nt: TGTGCCAGCAGCTTCCGGGGCGGGAGTCTCAACGAGCAGTACTTC; CDR3aa: CASSFRGGSLNEQYF
v_gene: TRBV5-1; j_gene: TRBJ2-1; abundance: -; d_gene: TRBD1; CDR3nt: TGCGCCAGCAGCTTGGGGACAGGGTTTCGCTACAATGAGCAGTTCTTC; CDR3aa: CASSLGTGFRYNEQFF
v_gene: TRBV28; j_gene: TRBJ1-2; abundance: -; d_gene: TRBD1; CDR3nt: TGTGCCAGCAGATTAACAGGGGGCGGCTACACCTTC; CDR3aa: CASRLTGGGYTF
v_gene: TRBV7-9; j_gene: TRBJ2-1; abundance: -; d_gene: TRBD2; CDR3nt: TGTGCCAGCAGCTTAAATGGCGGGAGCTATGAGCAGTTCTTC; CDR3aa: CASSLNGGSYEQFF
v_gene: TRBV18; j_gene: TRBJ2-7; abundance: once; d_gene: -; CDR3nt: TGTGCCAGCTCACAGGCTAGGATTGGCGAGCAGTACTTC; CDR3aa: CASSQARIGEQYF
v_gene: TRBV7-9; j_gene: TRBJ1-5; abundance: -; d_gene: -; CDR3nt: TGTGCCAGCAGCTTTTCGTCAGCGACCAATCAGCCCCAGCATTTT; CDR3aa: CASSFSSATNQPQHF
v_gene: TRBV29-1; j_gene: TRBJ1-4; abundance: -; d_gene: -; CDR3nt: TGCAGCGCCGCTGGTGGAAAACAGGATAATGAAAAACTGTTTTTT; CDR3aa: CSAAGGKQDNEKLFF
v_gene: TRBV5-1; j_gene: TRBJ2-7; abundance: -; d_gene: -; CDR3nt: TGCGCCAGCAGACTGTCGCTGGTTCTCGAGCAGTACTTC; CDR3aa: CASRLSLVLEQYF
v_gene: TRBV9; j_gene: TRBJ2-3; abundance: -; d_gene: -; CDR3nt: TGTGCCAGCAGCCAGCGCCCGGGACTCTTCACAGATACGCAGTATTTT; CDR3aa: CASSQRPGLFTDTQYF
v_gene: TRBV7-9; j_gene: TRBJ1-5; abundance: -; d_gene: -; CDR3nt: TGTGCCAGCAGCTTAGTAAGTGGGTCTGGGAGTCAGCCCCAGCATTTT; CDR3aa: CASSLVSGSGSQPQHF
v_gene: TRBV9; j_gene: TRBJ1-2; abundance: -; d_gene: TRBD1; CDR3nt: TGTGCCAGCAGCGCCCGGAACAGGGGGCTCGGTGGCTACACCTTC; CDR3aa: CASSARNRGLGGYTF
v_gene: TRBV5-1; j_gene: TRBJ2-5; abundance: once; d_gene: TRBD1; CDR3nt: TGCGCCAGCAGCAGGGGACAGGGAGAAGAGACCCAGTACTTC; CDR3aa: CASSRGQGEETQYF
v_gene: TRBV6-1; j_gene: TRBJ2-7; abundance: -; d_gene: TRBD2; CDR3nt: TGTGCCAGCAGTGAAGTGGCGGGCGGGAGGTTCTCCTACGAGCAGTACTTC; CDR3aa: CASSEVAGGRFSYEQYF
v_gene: TRBV18; j_gene: TRBJ1-2; abundance: few; d_gene: TRBD1; CDR3nt: TGTGCCAGCTCTCGGGACAGGGGATATGGCTACACCTTC; CDR3aa: CASSRDRGYGYTF
v_gene: TRBV2; j_gene: TRBJ1-1; abundance: -; d_gene: -; CDR3nt: TGTGCCAGCAGTTATAACCTGGACAGAATGAACACTGAAGCTTTCTTT; CDR3aa: CASSYNLDRMNTEAFF
v_gene: TRBV7-2; j_gene: TRBJ1-1; abundance: -; d_gene: -; CDR3nt: TGTGCCAGCAGCTTAGAGACAGGGAACACTGAAGCTTTCTTT; CDR3aa: CASSLETGNTEAFF
v_gene: TRBV6-5; j_gene: TRBJ2-5; abundance: many; d_gene: TRBD1; CDR3nt: TGTGCCAGCAGGGTCGGACAGGGGCTCACCCAGTACTTC; CDR3aa: CASRVGQGLTQYF
v_gene: TRBV2; j_gene: TRBJ2-3; abundance: -; d_gene: TRBD2; CDR3nt: TGTGCCAGCAGAGGGGTAGCGGGAACAGATACGCAGTATTTT; CDR3aa: CASRGVAGTDTQYF
v_gene: TRBV6-1; j_gene: TRBJ2-1; abundance: -; d_gene: -; CDR3nt: TGTGCCAGCAGAGCGGATTCCTACAATGAGCAGTTCTTC; CDR3aa: CASRADSYNEQFF
v_gene: TRBV11-3; j_gene: TRBJ2-1; abundance: -; d_gene: TRBD2; CDR3nt: TGTGCCAGCAGCACCAGCGGGGGGGCATCCTACAATGAGCAGTTCTTC; CDR3aa: CASSTSGGASYNEQFF
v_gene: TRBV12-5; j_gene: TRBJ1-1; abundance: once; d_gene: TRBD1; CDR3nt: TGTGCTAGTGGTTTGGGCGGAGCAGGGGGTAGATCGGAAGCTTTCTTT; CDR3aa: CASGLGGAGGRSEAFF
v_gene: TRBV27; j_gene: TRBJ2-7; abundance: -; d_gene: -; CDR3nt: TGTGCCAGCAGTTTATCCCCAACTCTATACGAGCAGTACTTC; CDR3aa: CASSLSPTLYEQYF
v_gene: TRBV5-1; j_gene: TRBJ2-5; abundance: few; d_gene: -; CDR3nt: TGCGCCAGCAGGAAACAGTTTTCTAAAGAGACCCAGTACTTC; CDR3aa: CASRKQFSKETQYF
v_gene: TRBV7-9; j_gene: TRBJ1-6; abundance: -; d_gene: -; CDR3nt: TGTGCCAGCATCCGGGGGAGCTCCTATAATTCACCCCTCCACTTT; CDR3aa: CASIRGSSYNSPLHF
v_gene: TRBV5-1; j_gene: TRBJ2-3; abundance: -; d_gene: -; CDR3nt: TGCGCCAGCAGCTTGGTTCTGGGGGCCGGCACAGATACGCAGTATTTT; CDR3aa: CASSLVLGAGTDTQYF
v_gene: TRBV5-1; j_gene: TRBJ1-4; abundance: -; d_gene: TRBD1; CDR3nt: TGCGCCAGCAGTCCTAAGGGACAGGGAAATGAAAAACTGTTTTTT; CDR3aa: CASSPKGQGNEKLFF
v_gene: TRBV7-6; j_gene: TRBJ2-1; abundance: -; d_gene: TRBD2; CDR3nt: TGTGCCAGCAGCTCCCGCGGGAGCTCCTACAATGAGCAGTTCTTC; CDR3aa: CASSSRGSSYNEQFF
v_gene: TRBV9; j_gene: TRBJ1-2; abundance: -; d_gene: TRBD1; CDR3nt: TGTGCCAGCAGCGTACTAGGACAGGGGGGTTATGGCTACACCTTC; CDR3aa: CASSVLGQGGYGYTF
v_gene: TRBV12-5; j_gene: TRBJ1-4; abundance: -; d_gene: -; CDR3nt: TGTGCTAGTGGCCTTGGACAAGGAACTTTTGAAAAACTGTTTTTT; CDR3aa: CASGLGQGTFEKLFF
v_gene: TRBV21-1; j_gene: TRBJ1-4; abundance: -; d_gene: -; CDR3nt: TGTGCCAGCAGCAAAGAGAGGGCAGGGGATGAAAAACTGTTTTTT; CDR3aa: CASSKERAGDEKLFF
v_gene: TRBV11-2; j_gene: TRBJ2-1; abundance: -; d_gene: -; CDR3nt: TGTGCCAGCAGCAAGGCTAGATCGGGACTCCCCTACAATGAGCAGTTCTTC; CDR3aa: CASSKARSGLPYNEQFF
v_gene: TRBV5-1; j_gene: TRBJ1-1; abundance: -; d_gene: TRBD1; CDR3nt: TGCGCCAGCAGCCCGGACAGGGGGGTGACTGAAGCTTTCTTT; CDR3aa: CASSPDRGVTEAFF